This T cell receptor beta chain appears in the sequencing data of a study of blood T cell repertoires in COVID-19. Germline CDR1 is MNHNS and CDR2 is SASEGT. This CDR3 is built from 17 residues. The trim removed 2 bases at V and 5 bases at J, leaving 13 bases unmatched. Repertoires were generated with immunoSEQ multiplex PCR, while TCRdb's copy carries only in-frame clones and drops some. The data hold 300,000 to 400,000 clones, with over 90% observed a single time. This chain uses TRBV6-1 with TRBJ2-5; 8 bases align to TRBD2. The clonotype originates from a woman in her thirties who had been exposed to COVID-19. Material for sequencing was PBMCs or T cells enriched from blood (not recorded which). The CDR3 is CASSEWRAAGVRETQYF. CDR3 nucleotides: TGTGCCAGCAGTGAATGGCGGGCAGCGGGGGTACGGGAGACCCAGTACTTC.